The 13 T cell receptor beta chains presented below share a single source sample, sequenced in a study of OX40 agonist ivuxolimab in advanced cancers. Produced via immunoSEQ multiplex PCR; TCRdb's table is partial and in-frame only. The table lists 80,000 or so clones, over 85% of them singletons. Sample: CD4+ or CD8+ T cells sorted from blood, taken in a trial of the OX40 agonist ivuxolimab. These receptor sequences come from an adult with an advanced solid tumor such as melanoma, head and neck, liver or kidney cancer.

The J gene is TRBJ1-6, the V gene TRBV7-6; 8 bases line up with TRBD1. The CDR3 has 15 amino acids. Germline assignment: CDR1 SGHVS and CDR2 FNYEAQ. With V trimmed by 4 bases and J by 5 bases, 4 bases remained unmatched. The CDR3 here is CASSSRDRNNSPLHF. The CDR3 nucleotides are TGTGCCAGCAGCTCCCGGGACAGGAATAATTCACCCCTCCACTTT.

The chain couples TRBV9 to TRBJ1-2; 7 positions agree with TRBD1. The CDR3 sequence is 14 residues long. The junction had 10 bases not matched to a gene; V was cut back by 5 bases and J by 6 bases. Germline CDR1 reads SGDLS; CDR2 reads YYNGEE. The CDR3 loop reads CASSYQGDGDGYTF. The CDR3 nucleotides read TGTGCCAGCAGTTATCAGGGGGATGGCGATGGCTACACCTTC.

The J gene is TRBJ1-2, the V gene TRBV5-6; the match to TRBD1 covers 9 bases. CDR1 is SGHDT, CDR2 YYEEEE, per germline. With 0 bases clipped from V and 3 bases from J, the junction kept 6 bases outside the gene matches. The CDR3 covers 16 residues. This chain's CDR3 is CASSLAIRDRDYGYTF. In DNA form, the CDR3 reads TGTGCCAGCAGCTTGGCGATCCGGGACAGGGACTATGGCTACACCTTC.

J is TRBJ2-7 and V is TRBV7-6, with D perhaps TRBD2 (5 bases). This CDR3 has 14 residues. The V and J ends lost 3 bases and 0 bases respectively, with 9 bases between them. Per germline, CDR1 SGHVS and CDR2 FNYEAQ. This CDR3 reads CASSFGAGSYEQYF. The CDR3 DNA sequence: TGTGCCAGCAGCTTCGGCGCGGGCTCCTACGAGCAGTACTTC.

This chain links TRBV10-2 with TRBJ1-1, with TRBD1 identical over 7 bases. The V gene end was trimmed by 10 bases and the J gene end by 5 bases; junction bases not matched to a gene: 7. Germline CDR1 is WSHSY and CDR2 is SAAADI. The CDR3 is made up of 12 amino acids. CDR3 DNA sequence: TGCGCCACCGTCCTACAGGGGACTGAAGCTTTCTTT. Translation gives CATVLQGTEAFF.

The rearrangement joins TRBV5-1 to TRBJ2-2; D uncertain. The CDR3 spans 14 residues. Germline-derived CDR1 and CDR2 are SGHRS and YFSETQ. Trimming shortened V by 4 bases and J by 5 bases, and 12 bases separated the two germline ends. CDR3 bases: TGCGCCAGCAGCCTCTCCTCCAGTACCGGGGAGCTGTTTTTT. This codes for CASSLSSSTGELFF. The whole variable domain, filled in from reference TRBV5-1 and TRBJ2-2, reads KAGVTQTPRYLIKTRGQQVTLSCSPISGHRSVSWYQQTPGQGLQFLFEYFSETQRNKGNFPGRFSGRQFSNSRSEMNVSTLELGDSALYLCASSLSSSTGELFFGEGSRLTVL.

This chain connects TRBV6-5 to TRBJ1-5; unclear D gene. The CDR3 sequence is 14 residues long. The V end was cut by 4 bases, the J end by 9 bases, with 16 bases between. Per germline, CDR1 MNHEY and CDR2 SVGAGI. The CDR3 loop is CASSSDGLGRPQHF. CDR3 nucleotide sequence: TGTGCCAGCAGTTCGGACGGCCTTGGCAGGCCCCAGCATTTT.

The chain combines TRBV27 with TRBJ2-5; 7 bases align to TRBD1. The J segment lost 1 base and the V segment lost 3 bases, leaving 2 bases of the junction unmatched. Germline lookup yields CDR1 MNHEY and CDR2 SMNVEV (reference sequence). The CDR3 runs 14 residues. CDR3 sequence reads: CASSFRQGQETQYF. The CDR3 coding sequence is TGTGCCAGCAGTTTCAGACAGGGCCAAGAGACCCAGTACTTC.

In nucleotides, the CDR3 is TGTGCCAGCAGCACTTCTCCGGGACAGGGCTACGAGCAGTACTTC. Its protein is CASSTSPGQGYEQYF. The V gene is TRBV11-2, the J gene TRBJ2-7, with 9 bases that match TRBD1. The V gene end was trimmed by 5 bases and the J gene end by 3 bases; junction bases not matched to a gene: 8. The CDR3 runs to 15 residues. Germline assignment: CDR1 SGHAT and CDR2 FQNNGV.

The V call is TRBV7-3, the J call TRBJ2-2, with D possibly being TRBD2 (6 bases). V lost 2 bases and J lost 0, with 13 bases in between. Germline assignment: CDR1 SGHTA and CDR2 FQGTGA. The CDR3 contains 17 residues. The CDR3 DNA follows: TGTGCCAGCAGCTTATTCGGGGGTACCGCGAACACCGGGGAGCTGTTTTTT. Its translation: CASSLFGGTANTGELFF. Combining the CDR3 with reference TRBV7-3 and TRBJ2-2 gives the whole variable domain GAGVSQTPSNKVTEKGKYVELRCDPISGHTALYWYRQSLGQGPEFLIYFQGTGAADDSGLPNDRFFAVRPEGSVSTLKIQRTERGDSAVYLCASSLFGGTANTGELFFGEGSRLTVL.

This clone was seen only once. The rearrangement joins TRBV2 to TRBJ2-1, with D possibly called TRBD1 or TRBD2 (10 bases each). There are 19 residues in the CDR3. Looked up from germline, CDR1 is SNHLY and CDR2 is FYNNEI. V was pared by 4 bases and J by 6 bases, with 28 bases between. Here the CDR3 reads CASSVGTGVLAGAPNEQFF. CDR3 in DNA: TGTGCCAGCAGTGTAGGGACAGGGGTGCTAGCGGGAGCGCCCAATGAGCAGTTCTTC. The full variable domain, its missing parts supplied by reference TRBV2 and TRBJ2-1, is EPEVTQTPSHQVTQMGQEVILRCVPISNHLYFYWYRQILGQKVEFLVSFYNNEISEKSEIFDDQFSVERPDGSNFTLKIRSTKLEDSAMYFCASSVGTGVLAGAPNEQFFGPGTRLTVL.

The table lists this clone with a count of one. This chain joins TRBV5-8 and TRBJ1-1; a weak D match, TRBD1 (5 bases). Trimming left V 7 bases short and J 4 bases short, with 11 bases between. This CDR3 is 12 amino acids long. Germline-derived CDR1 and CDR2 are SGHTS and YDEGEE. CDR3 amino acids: CASLGGGTEAFF. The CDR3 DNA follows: TGTGCCAGCTTGGGGGGGGGCACTGAAGCTTTCTTT.

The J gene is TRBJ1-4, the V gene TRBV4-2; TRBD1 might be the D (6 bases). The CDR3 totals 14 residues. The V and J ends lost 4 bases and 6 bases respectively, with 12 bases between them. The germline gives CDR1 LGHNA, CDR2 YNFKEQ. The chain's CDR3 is CASSPGHSDEKLFF. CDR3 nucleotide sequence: TGTGCCAGCAGCCCGGGACACAGTGATGAAAAACTGTTTTTT.